The present T cell receptor (beta chain) was sequenced within a study of molecular identifiers for immune sequencing clone quantification. Study-wide context: Replicates partitioned RNA from roughly 20,000 or 100,000 naive CD8 cells into five parts, sequencing four. Study-level findings and limits: More than 99% of effector molecules, versus under 1% of naive-cell molecules, belonged to clones above 20 RNA copies. Underestimated sizes of highly expanded clones could result from identical TCR molecules that share a barcode.

Worth noting for this clonotype: Its antigen is currently unknown. A much larger clonotype is one base distant, so this may be a read error.

V was shortened by 11 bases and J by 4 bases, with 14 bases between the two germline ends. Per germline, CDR1 MDHEN and CDR2 SYDVKM. This CDR3 spans 12 amino acids. TCRdb independently ran MiXCR on the PCR reads; one entry per CDR3 protein. Of some 590,000 distinct CDR3 sequences listed, roughly 25% are singletons. The chain is built from TRBV28 and TRBJ1-2; D is uncertain. The sequenced material came from naive CD8+ T cells from blood, with Jurkat cell RNA spiked in. Subset specified: FACS-sorted CD8+CD4-CCR7+CD45RA+ naive T cells. This TCR derives from a human donor in good health. Some libraries in this study had Jurkat cell RNA spiked in. The CDR3 DNA follows: TGTGCCGGTCGGGAGAGATTCTATGGCTACACCTTC. Translation: CAGRERFYGYTF.